The sequence of this T cell receptor beta chain was determined in a study of T cells in localized non-small cell lung cancer. Study-wide findings and caveats: Within adjacent lung there appeared a median approximately 60 of the top 100 tumor clones.

Some clones are missing from TCRdb's copy, which holds only in-frame ones; the method was immunoSEQ multiplex PCR. The sample consists of approximately 2,500 clones, roughly 21% of them appearing once. This CDR3 has 14 residues. About this clone itself: Antigen: not known.

The sample was lung tumor tissue, taken before any cancer treatment. The clonotype originates from a male donor aged 60 or over with stage III squamous cell lung carcinoma. The V and J genes are TRBV7-5 and TRBJ2-7; TRBD2, the table's D call, lacks a check against the DNA. TRBV7-5 represents a pseudogene. In DNA, the CDR3 is TGTGCCAGCAGCTTAGGGCGGGGGGACTACGAGCAGTACTTC. Encoded protein: CASSLGRGDYEQYF.